One and the same sample provided the 14 T cell receptor beta chains below, sequenced in a study of CD8+ T cells in alopecia areata. Treatment noted: oral pan-JAK inhibitor, 5-10 mg twice daily. Following RNA extraction, reverse transcription yielded cDNA that acted as the sequencing template. Assay used: immunoSEQ multiplex PCR; TCRdb lists only in-frame clones, some missing. The sample records 150,000 to 200,000 clones, around 64% being singletons. The source material was CD4+ T cells sorted from blood, sampled around week 50, from a patient treated with tofacitinib. The receptors were gathered from a human donor with alopecia areata.

The chain carries TRBV30 and TRBJ1-6; D possibly corresponds to TRBD1 (5 bases). The germline CDR1 and CDR2 sequences are GTSNPN and SVGIG (reference sequence). V lost 2 bases to trimming and J lost 10 bases, with 15 bases between them. The CDR3 has 14 amino acids. The CDR3 DNA reads as TGTGCCTGGAGTACTCAGGGATATTTGTCACCCCTCCACTTT. This sequence encodes CAWSTQGYLSPLHF.

The chain employs TRBV29-1 and TRBJ2-5, with 7 bases identical to TRBD2. After removal of 4 bases from V and 4 bases from J, the junction contained 3 bases not matched to a gene. The germline V gene has CDR1 SQVTM and CDR2 ANQGSEA. The length of the CDR3 is 12 residues. The CDR3: CSVVWGGETQYF. The CDR3 coding sequence is TGCAGCGTTGTGTGGGGGGGAGAGACCCAGTACTTC.

To note about this clone: Because it lacks the conserved phenylalanine or tryptophan at the end, this CDR3 is likely a read error. It is unclear where the CDR3 begins or ends on the DNA, so no DNA is shown, and the CDR3 is as TCRdb lists it. This chain uses TRBV29-1 with TRBJ1-1. The CDR3 is 11 amino acids long, termini counted. The germline V gene has CDR1 SQVTM and CDR2 ANQGSEA. CDR3 residues: CSVESSWTVHL.

The chain carries TRBV19 and TRBJ1-1, with D perhaps TRBD1 (6 bases). This CDR3 comprises 13 residues. CDR1 and CDR2 (germline): LNHDA, SQIVND (reference sequence). V lost 3 bases to trimming and J lost 2 bases, with 7 bases between them. The CDR3 spells CASSIGGNTEAFF. CDR3 coding DNA: TGTGCCAGTAGTATTGGGGGCAACACTGAAGCTTTCTTT. Full variable domain (outside the CDR3, taken from reference TRBV19 and TRBJ1-1): DGGITQSPKYLFRKEGQNVTLSCEQNLNHDAMYWYRQDPGQGLRLIYYSQIVNDFQKGDIAEGYSVSREKKESFPLTVTSAQKNPTAFYLCASSIGGNTEAFFGQGTRLTVV.

The chain uses TRBV30 and TRBJ1-5; D is uncertain. Looked up from germline, CDR1 is GTSNPN and CDR2 is SVGIG (reference sequence). The germline V and J ends were trimmed by 2 bases and 6 bases, with 14 bases remaining between them. This CDR3 contains 14 residues. This CDR3 is CAWSKVGLPQPQHF. The DNA of the CDR3 is TGTGCCTGGAGTAAGGTAGGGCTCCCTCAGCCCCAGCATTTT.

V gene TRBV9 combines with J gene TRBJ2-3; the D gene is possibly TRBD2 (6 bases). The CDR3 covers 15 residues. The germline V gene encodes CDR1 SGDLS and CDR2 YYNGEE. Deletions cut 4 bases from V and 0 bases from J, with 12 bases between. CDR3 DNA sequence: TGTGCCAGCAGCCTCGGAGGGGCTAGCACAGATACGCAGTATTTT. This encodes CASSLGGASTDTQYF.

The chain is built from TRBV7-6 and TRBJ1-2; tentatively, D is TRBD1 (5 bases). V was shortened by 5 bases and J by 8 bases, with 15 bases between the two germline ends. The CDR3 has 13 residues. The germline V gene encodes CDR1 SGHVS and CDR2 FNYEAQ. CDR3 bases: TGTGCCAGCAGCCCCTCGTGGGGCCGGGGCTACACCTTC. It translates to CASSPSWGRGYTF.

This clone was counted between two and nine times. DNA for the CDR3: TGTGCCAGCAGTCCGGGCTGGGGAGATACGCAGTATTTT. Protein product: CASSPGWGDTQYF. The chain links TRBV27 to TRBJ2-3; no definite D call. Germline V gives CDR1 MNHEY, CDR2 SMNVEV (reference sequence). Between the trimmed V and J ends, which lost 5 bases and 5 bases, there was a span of 11 bases. There are 13 residues in the CDR3.

This chain joins TRBV27 and TRBJ2-5; D may match TRBD1 or TRBD2 (5 bases each). Between the trimmed V and J ends, which lost 4 bases and 6 bases, there was a span of 18 bases. This CDR3 spans 15 amino acids. Germline CDR1 MNHEY, CDR2 SMNVEV (reference sequence). CDR3 DNA sequence: TGTGCCAGCAGTTATGAGAGGGGAAGGTTGCAGACCCAGTACTTC. This translates into CASSYERGRLQTQYF.

V usage is TRBV29-1 and J usage is TRBJ1-6, with 7 bases lining up with TRBD1. V shed 6 bases and J 5 bases; nucleotides not matched to a gene: 4. CDR3 length: 13 residues. Per germline, CDR1 SQVTM and CDR2 ANQGSEA. As DNA, the CDR3 is TGCAGCGTAGGGACAGCGAATAATTCACCCCTCCACTTT. Protein sequence: CSVGTANNSPLHF.

The chain couples TRBV6-5 to TRBJ1-1; a possible D gene is TRBD1 (5 bases). Deletions cut 5 bases from V and 5 bases from J, with 18 bases between. This CDR3 has 15 amino acids. Germline V gives CDR1 MNHEY, CDR2 SVGAGI. The CDR3 sequence: CASSRSGNSGTEAFF. In DNA, the CDR3 is TGTGCCAGCAGTAGATCAGGGAATAGCGGGACTGAAGCTTTCTTT.

The CDR3 here is CASSDGQVRNSPLHF. CDR3 nucleotide sequence: TGTGCCAGCAGTGACGGACAGGTTCGGAATTCACCCCTCCACTTT. The chain carries TRBV6-1 and TRBJ1-6; TRBD1 aligns across 7 bases. The CDR3 has 15 residues. Germline loops: CDR1 MNHNS, CDR2 SASEGT. V dropped 3 bases and J dropped 7; count of bases not matched to a gene: 6.

This clone was detected a few times. The J gene is TRBJ1-1, the V gene TRBV19; 8 bases are a match to TRBD1. Germline loops: CDR1 LNHDA, CDR2 SQIVND (reference sequence). Trimming at V came to 6 bases and at J to 4 bases, leaving 7 bases not matched to a gene. The CDR3 extends over 14 amino acids. The CDR3 loop reads CASSPDRVGTEAFF. The CDR3 DNA follows: TGTGCCAGTAGCCCGGACAGGGTGGGCACTGAAGCTTTCTTT.

The chain combines TRBV7-2 with TRBJ1-1; D gene unclear. The V gene lost 4 bases and the J gene lost 5 bases, with 14 bases spanning the gap. Germline V CDR1 and CDR2: SGHTA, FQGNSA. The CDR3 is 14 residues long. As DNA, the CDR3 is TGTGCCAGCAGCTGGGGTCTAGGTAGGACTGAAGCTTTCTTT. Amino acid sequence: CASSWGLGRTEAFF. The whole variable domain, remainder taken from reference TRBV7-2 and TRBJ1-1, is GAGVSQSPSNKVTEKGKDVELRCDPISGHTALYWYRQSLGQGLEFLIYFQGNSAPDKSGLPSDRFSAERTGGSVSTLTIQRTQQEDSAVYLCASSWGLGRTEAFFGQGTRLTVV.